These 5 T cell receptor beta chains were all obtained from the same sample, sequenced in a study of CD8+ T cells in alopecia areata. Extracted RNA was reverse transcribed into cDNA, the sequencing template. Repertoires were generated with immunoSEQ multiplex PCR, while TCRdb's copy carries only in-frame clones and drops some. The sample shows 98,000 or so clones, around 55% of them seen only once. Sample: CD8+ T cells sorted from blood. The receptors shown here come from a human donor in good health.

The chain combines TRBV5-1 with TRBJ2-7; D gene ambiguous. Trimming pared 7 bases from V and 5 bases from J, leaving 16 bases between. The V gene's germline CDR1 is SGHRS and CDR2 YFSETQ. CDR3 size: 13 residues. CDR3 DNA sequence: TGCGCCAGCTCGCCTCTAACCGGCGACGAGCAGTACTTC. It yields the protein CASSPLTGDEQYF.

The V gene is TRBV28, the J gene TRBJ2-2, with 11 positions matching TRBD1. The CDR3 has 19 residues. After removal of 4 bases from V and 5 bases from J, the junction contained 15 bases not matched to a gene. Germline V gene lookup returns CDR1 MDHEN and CDR2 SYDVKM. This CDR3 reads CASSSSYTRDRGKTGELFF. The CDR3 DNA reads TGTGCCAGCAGTTCATCGTACACTCGGGACAGGGGGAAGACCGGGGAGCTGTTTTTT.

This clone came up many times. This sequence joins TRBV10-3 and TRBJ1-2; TRBD1 is a possible D gene (5 bases). There are 12 residues in the CDR3. Trimming cost V 2 bases and J 7 bases, with 8 bases left between them. Per germline, CDR1 ENHRY and CDR2 SYGVKD. This chain's CDR3 is CAISEDSPGYTF. CDR3 in DNA: TGTGCCATCAGTGAGGACAGCCCTGGCTACACCTTC.

This clone has only a few counts. The gene calls are TRBV12-5 and TRBJ2-1; D possibly corresponds to TRBD1 (6 bases). V was pared by 5 bases and J by 3 bases, with 14 bases between. CDR1 is LGHNT, CDR2 FRNRAP, per germline. The CDR3 is 15 residues long. The CDR3 spells CASGGDTTRYNEQFF. CDR3 DNA: TGTGCTAGTGGTGGGGACACGACCCGCTACAATGAGCAGTTCTTC.

In this sample, this clone turned up once. With a far larger clone one base away, a read error is the likely cause. This CDR3 is also generated by other DNA sequences in the sample. The chain joins TRBV29-1 to TRBJ2-1; D is unresolved. The V end lost 8 bases, the J end lost 7 bases, and 12 bases lay between the germline ends. Germline CDR1 SQVTM, CDR2 ANQGSEA. The CDR3 is 11 residues long. The CDR3 spells CSPYVGNEQFF. CDR3 coding DNA: TGCAGCCCCTATGTTGGAAATGAGCAGTTCTTC.